This TCR beta chain was profiled in a study of radiotherapy plus CTLA-4 blockade in lung cancer. This clone was picked up one time. This CDR3 is 17 amino acids long. Germline V lookup: CDR1 SGHTS, CDR2 YDEGEE. Trimming removed 3 bases from V and 0 bases from J; junction bases left unmatched: 8. Clones were read by immunoSEQ multiplex PCR, and TCRdb kept only the in-frame ones, dropping some. The profile covers about 87,000 clones, with around 84% appearing a single time and 16% taken by the ten largest. The clonotype originates from a human donor with non-small cell lung cancer that progressed on radiotherapy plus ipilimumab. Sequences were derived from peripheral blood, sampled from a patient treated with radiotherapy plus ipilimumab. The rearrangement joins TRBV5-8 to TRBJ2-5, with 10 bases that match TRBD2. The CDR3 protein is CASSSPGSGGHQETQYF. Written as DNA, the CDR3 is TGTGCCAGCAGCTCCCCGGGTAGCGGGGGGCACCAAGAGACCCAGTACTTC. Supplemented by reference TRBV5-8 and TRBJ2-5, the full variable domain reads EAGVTQSPTHLIKTRGQQATLRCSPISGHTSVYWYQQALGLGLQFLLWYDEGEERNRGNFPPRFSGRQFPNYSSELNVNALELEDSALYLCASSSPGSGGHQETQYFGPGTRLLVL.